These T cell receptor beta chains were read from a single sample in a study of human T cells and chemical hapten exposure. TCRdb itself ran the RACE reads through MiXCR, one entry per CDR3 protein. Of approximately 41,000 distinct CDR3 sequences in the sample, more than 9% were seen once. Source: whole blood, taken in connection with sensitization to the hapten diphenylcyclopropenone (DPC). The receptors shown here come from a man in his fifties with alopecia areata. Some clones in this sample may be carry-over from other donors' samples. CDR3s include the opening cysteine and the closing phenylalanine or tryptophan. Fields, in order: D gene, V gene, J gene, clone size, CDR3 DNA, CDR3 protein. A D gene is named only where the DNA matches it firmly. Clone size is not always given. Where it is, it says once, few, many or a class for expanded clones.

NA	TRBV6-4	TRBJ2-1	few	TGTGCGGGGAATGAGCAGTTCTTC	CAGNEQFF
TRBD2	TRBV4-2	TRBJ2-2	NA	TGTGCCAGCAGCCAAGAAGTAGGACTAGCGGGCTTGAACACCGGGGAGCTGTTTTTT	CASSQEVGLAGLNTGELFF
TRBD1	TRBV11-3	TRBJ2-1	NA	TGTGCCAGCAGCTTTCAGGGGGCGAGCTCCTACAATGAGCAGTTCTTC	CASSFQGASSYNEQFF
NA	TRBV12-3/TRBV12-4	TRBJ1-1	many	TGTGCCAGCAGTCTGAGGATGAACACTGAAGCTTTCTTT	CASSLRMNTEAFF
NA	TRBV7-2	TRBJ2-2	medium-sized	TGTGCCAGCAGCTTAGGGGGGGCTAACACCGGGGAGCTGTTTTTT	CASSLGGANTGELFF
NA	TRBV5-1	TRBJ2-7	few	TGCGCCAGCAGCTTGGCAGGGGTGTTCGGGGACGAGCAGTACTTC	CASSLAGVFGDEQYF
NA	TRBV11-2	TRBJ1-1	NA	TGTGCCAGCAGCTTAGGGGGGACGGACACTGAAGCTTTCTTT	CASSLGGTDTEAFF
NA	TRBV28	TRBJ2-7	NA	TGTGCCAGCAGGGGCTACGAGCAGTACTTC	CASRGYEQYF
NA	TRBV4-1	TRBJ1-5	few	TGCGCCAGCAGCCATGGGGCGTCCTCCCTCAATCAGCCCCAGCATTTT	CASSHGASSLNQPQHF
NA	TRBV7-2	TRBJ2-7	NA	TGTGCCAGCAGCTTCAGCGGTACCTACGAGCAGTACTTC	CASSFSGTYEQYF
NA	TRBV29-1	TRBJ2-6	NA	TGCAGCGTTGGTACTCGGGGGGCCAACGTCCTGACTTTC	CSVGTRGANVLTF
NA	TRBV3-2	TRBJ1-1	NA	TGTGCCAGCAGCCAAGGTCAGGGCATCAGGCGCACTGAAGCTTTCTTT	CASSQGQGIRRTEAFF
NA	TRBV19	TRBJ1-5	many	TGTGCCAGTAGTACCACCTCGGTGGGGAAAAACCAGCCCCAGCATTTT	CASSTTSVGKNQPQHF
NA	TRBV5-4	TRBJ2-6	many	TGTGCCAGCAGCTTACAGGGAGGAGGGGCCAACGTCCTGACTTTC	CASSLQGGGANVLTF
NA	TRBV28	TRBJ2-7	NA	TGTGCCAGCGCTTCCCCGGCGGGGGCAGCTAACGAGCAGTACTTC	CASASPAGAANEQYF
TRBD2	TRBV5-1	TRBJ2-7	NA	TGCGCCAGCAGCGCCGGGACTAGCGGGAACGAGCAGTACTTC	CASSAGTSGNEQYF
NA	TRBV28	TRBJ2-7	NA	TGTGCCAGCAACCAGGCCTACGAGCAGTACTTC	CASNQAYEQYF
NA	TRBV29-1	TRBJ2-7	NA	TGCAGCGTTAGACAGTTATACGAGCAGTACTTC	CSVRQLYEQYF
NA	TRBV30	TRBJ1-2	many	TGTGCCTGGAGGGGCCGGAACTATGGCTACACCTTC	CAWRGRNYGYTF
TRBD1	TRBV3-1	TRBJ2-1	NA	TGTGCCAGCAGCCTGGCAGGGACAGGGAAATCCTACAATGAGCAGTTCTTC	CASSLAGTGKSYNEQFF
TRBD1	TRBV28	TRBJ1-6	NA	TGTGCCAGCAGTTCTTCCGGGACAGGGGGAAATTCACCCCTCCACTTT	CASSSSGTGGNSPLHF
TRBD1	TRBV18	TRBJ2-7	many	TGTGCCAGCTCAGGGGACAGGGCCTCCTACGAGCAGTACTTC	CASSGDRASYEQYF
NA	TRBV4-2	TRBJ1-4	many	TGTGCCAGCAGCCCCCTTGTCGGTGCGCGGTCAGCCACTCCTAATGAAAAACTGTTTTTT	CASSPLVGARSATPNEKLFF
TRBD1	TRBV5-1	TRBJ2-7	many	TGCGCCAGCAGTTACTCCGGGACAGCTTCCTACGAGCAGTACTTC	CASSYSGTASYEQYF
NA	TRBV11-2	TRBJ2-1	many	TGTGCCAGCAGCTCCTCTCCACAGATCTCCTACAATGAGCAGTTCTTC	CASSSSPQISYNEQFF
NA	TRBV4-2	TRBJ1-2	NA	TGTGCCAGCAGCCACGAGGGTTTAAGTGTTGGCTACACCTTC	CASSHEGLSVGYTF
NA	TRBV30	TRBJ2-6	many	TGTGCCTGGGCAGGGACTGGGGCCAACGTCCTGACTTTC	CAWAGTGANVLTF
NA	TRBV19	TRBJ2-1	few	TGTGCCAGTAAGATAGGGAGGCACACAGGCAATGAGCAGTTCTTC	CASKIGRHTGNEQFF